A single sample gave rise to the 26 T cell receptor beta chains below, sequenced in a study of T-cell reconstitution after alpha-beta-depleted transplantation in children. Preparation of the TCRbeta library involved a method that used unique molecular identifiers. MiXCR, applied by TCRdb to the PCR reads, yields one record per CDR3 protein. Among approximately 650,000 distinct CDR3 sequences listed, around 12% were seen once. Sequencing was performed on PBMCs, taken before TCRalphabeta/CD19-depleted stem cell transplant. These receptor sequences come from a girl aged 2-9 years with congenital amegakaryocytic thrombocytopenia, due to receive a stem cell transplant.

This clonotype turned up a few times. CDR3 nucleotides: TGTGCCAGCAGCCGCCTACAGGGCACCAACGAGCAGTACTTC. Protein sequence: CASSRLQGTNEQYF. The chain joins TRBV12-3 or TRBV12-4 to TRBJ2-7, with a weak D call TRBD1 (6 bases). With 6 bases removed from V and 5 bases from J, the gap between germline ends came to 17 bases. The CDR3 sequence is 14 residues long.

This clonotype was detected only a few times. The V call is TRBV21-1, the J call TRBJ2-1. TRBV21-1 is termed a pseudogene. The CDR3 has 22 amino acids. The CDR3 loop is CASSKGLREAWGYHLIYNEQFF. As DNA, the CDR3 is TGTGCCAGCAGCAAAGGTTTACGAGAGGCCTGGGGATACCACCTAATCTACAATGAGCAGTTCTTC.

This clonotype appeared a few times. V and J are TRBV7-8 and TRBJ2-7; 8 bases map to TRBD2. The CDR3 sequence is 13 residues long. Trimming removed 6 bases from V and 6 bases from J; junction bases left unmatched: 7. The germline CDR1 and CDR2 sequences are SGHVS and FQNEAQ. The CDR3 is CASSRRAGAEQYF. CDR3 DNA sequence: TGTGCCAGCAGTCGCCGAGCGGGAGCCGAGCAGTACTTC.

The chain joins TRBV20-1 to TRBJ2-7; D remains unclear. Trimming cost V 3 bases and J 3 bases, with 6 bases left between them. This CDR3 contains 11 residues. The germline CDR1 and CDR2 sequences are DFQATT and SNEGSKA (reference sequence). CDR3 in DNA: TGCAGTGCTAGGCTAGACTACGAGCAGTACTTC. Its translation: CSARLDYEQYF.

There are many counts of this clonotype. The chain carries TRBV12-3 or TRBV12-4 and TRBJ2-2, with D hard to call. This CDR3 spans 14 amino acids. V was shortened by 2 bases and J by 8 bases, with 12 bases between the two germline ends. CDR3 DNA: TGTGCCAGCAGTTTATACCTACTCGGGGGGGAGCTGTTTTTT. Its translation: CASSLYLLGGELFF.

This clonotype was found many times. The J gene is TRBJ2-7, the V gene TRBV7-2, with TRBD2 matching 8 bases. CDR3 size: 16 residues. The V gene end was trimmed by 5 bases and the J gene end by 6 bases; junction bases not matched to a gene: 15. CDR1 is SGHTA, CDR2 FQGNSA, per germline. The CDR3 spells CASSPHTPSGRVEQYF. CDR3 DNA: TGTGCCAGCAGCCCCCATACTCCAAGCGGGAGAGTCGAGCAGTACTTC.

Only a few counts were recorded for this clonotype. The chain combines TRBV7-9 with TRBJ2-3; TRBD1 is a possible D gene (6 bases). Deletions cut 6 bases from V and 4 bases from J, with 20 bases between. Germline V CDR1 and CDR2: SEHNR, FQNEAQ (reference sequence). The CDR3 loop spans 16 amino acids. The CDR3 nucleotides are TGTGCCAGCAGGAATAGGGGGACGTTGGGCGCAGATACGCAGTATTTT. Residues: CASRNRGTLGADTQYF.

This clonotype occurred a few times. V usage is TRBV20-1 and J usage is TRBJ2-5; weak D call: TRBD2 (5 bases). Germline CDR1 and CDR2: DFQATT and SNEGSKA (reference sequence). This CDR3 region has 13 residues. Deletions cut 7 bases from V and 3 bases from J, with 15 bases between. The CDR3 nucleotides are TGCAGTGTTTATGAGGACTTTGAAGAGACCCAGTACTTC. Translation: CSVYEDFEETQYF.

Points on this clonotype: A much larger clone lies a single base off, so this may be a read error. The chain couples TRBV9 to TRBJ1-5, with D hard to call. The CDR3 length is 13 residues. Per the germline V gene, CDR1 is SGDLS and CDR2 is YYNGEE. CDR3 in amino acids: CASSVAGGEPLHF. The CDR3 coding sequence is TGTGCCAGCAGCGTAGCAGGTGGTGAGCCCCTGCATTTT.

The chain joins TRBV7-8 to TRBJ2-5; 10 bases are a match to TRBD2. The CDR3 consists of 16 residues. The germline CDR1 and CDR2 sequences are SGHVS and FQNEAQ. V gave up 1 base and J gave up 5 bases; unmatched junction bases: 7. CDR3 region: CASSLEKREGRETQYF. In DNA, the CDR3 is TGTGCCAGCAGCTTAGAAAAGCGGGAGGGCCGCGAGACCCAGTACTTC.

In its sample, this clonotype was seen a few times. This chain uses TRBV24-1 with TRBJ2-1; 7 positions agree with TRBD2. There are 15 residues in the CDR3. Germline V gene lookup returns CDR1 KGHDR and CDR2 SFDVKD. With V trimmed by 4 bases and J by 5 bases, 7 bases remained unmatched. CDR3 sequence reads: CATSEGGTKNNEQFF. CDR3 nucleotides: TGTGCCACCAGTGAGGGAGGGACCAAGAACAATGAGCAGTTCTTC.

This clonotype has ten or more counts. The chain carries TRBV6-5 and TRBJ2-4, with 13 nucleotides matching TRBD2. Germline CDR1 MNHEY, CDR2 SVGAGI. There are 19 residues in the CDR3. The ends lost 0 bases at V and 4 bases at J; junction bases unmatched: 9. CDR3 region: CASSYSPGLAGAVKNIQYF. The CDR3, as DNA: TGTGCCAGCAGTTACTCCCCTGGACTAGCGGGAGCAGTTAAAAACATTCAGTACTTC.

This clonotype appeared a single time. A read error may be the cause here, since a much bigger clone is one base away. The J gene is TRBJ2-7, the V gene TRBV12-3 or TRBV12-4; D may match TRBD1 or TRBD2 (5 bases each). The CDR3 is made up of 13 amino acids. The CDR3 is CASSLQGPYEHYF. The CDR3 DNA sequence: TGTGCCAGCAGCCTTCAGGGACCCTACGAGCATTACTTC.

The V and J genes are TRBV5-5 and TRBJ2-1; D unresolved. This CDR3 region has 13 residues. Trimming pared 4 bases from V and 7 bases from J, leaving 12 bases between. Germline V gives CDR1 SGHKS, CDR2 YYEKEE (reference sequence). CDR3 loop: CASSPLLGNEQFF. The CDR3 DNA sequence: TGTGCCAGCAGCCCCCTATTAGGGAATGAGCAGTTCTTC.

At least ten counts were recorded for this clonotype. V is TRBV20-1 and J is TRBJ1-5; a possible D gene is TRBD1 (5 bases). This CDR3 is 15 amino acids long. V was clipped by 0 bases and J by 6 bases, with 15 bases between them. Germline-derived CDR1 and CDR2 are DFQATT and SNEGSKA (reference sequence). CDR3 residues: CSARDPATRGQPQHF. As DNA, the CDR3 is TGCAGTGCTAGAGATCCGGCTACAAGGGGTCAGCCCCAGCATTTT.

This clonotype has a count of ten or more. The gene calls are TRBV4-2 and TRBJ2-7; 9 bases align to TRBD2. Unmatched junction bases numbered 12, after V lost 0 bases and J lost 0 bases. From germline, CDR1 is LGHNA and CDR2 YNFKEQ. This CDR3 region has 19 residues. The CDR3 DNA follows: TGTGCCAGCAGCCAAGATATTAGCGGGAGAGTCGTAAACTCCTACGAGCAGTACTTC. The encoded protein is CASSQDISGRVVNSYEQYF.

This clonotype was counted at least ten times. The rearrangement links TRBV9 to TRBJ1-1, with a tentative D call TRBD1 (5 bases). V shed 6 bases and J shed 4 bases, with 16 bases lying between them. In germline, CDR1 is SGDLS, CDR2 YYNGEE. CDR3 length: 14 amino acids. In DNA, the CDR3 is TGTGCCAGCAATTCGGAAATGGGACCCACTGAAGCTTTCTTT. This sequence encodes CASNSEMGPTEAFF.

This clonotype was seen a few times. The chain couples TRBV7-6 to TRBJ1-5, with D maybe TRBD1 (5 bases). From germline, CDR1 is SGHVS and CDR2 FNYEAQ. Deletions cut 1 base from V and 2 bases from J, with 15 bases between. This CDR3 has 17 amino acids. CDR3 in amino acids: CASSLDGGIGGNQPQHF. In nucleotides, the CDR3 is TGTGCCAGCAGCTTAGACGGGGGGATAGGTGGCAATCAGCCCCAGCATTTT.

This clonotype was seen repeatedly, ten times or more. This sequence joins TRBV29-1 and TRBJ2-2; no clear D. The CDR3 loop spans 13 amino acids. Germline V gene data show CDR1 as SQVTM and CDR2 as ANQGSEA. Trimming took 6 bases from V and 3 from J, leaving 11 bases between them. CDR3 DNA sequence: TGCAGCGTAAGGCAACATTACACCGGGGAGCTGTTTTTT. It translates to CSVRQHYTGELFF.

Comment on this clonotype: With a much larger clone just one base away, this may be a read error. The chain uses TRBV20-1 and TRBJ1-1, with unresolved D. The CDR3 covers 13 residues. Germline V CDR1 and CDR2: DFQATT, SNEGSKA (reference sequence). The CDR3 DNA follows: TGCAGTGCTCCCTCGCGAGAAAGGATAGAAGCTTTATTT. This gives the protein CSAPSRERIEALF.

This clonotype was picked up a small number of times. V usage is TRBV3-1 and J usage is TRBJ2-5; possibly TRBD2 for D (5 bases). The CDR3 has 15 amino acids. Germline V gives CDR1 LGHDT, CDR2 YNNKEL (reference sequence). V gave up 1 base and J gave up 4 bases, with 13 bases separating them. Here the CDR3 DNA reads TGTGCCAGCAGCCAAGGAACTAGGCTCCGAGAGACCCAGTACTTC. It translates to CASSQGTRLRETQYF.

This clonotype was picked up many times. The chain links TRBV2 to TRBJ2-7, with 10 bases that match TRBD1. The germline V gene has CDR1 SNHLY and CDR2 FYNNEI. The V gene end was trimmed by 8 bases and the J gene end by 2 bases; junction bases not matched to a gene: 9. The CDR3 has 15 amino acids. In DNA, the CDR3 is TGTGCCAGCGAGCCGCCGGGACAGGGGCCCTACGAGCAGTACTTC. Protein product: CASEPPGQGPYEQYF. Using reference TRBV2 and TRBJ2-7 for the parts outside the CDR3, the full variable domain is EPEVTQTPSHQVTQMGQEVILRCVPISNHLYFYWYRQILGQKVEFLVSFYNNEISEKSEIFDDQFSVERPDGSNFTLKIRSTKLEDSAMYFCASEPPGQGPYEQYFGPGTRLTVT.

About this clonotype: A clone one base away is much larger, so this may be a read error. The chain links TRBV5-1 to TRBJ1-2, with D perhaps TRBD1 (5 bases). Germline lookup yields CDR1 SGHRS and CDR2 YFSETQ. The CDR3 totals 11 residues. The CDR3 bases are TGCGCCAGCAGCAGGGGAGATGGCGACACCTTC. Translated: CASSRGDGDTF.

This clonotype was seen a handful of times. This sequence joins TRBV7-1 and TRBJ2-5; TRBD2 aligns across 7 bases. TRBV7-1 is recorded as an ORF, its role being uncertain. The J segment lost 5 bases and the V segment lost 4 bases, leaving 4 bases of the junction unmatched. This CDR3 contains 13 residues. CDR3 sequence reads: CASSYSGTETQYF. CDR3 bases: TGTGCCAGCAGCTACAGCGGGACGGAGACCCAGTACTTC.

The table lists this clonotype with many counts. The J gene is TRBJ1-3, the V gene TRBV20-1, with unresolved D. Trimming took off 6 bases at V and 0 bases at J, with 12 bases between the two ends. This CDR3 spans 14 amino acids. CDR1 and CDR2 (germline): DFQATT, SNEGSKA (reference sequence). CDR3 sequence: CSATTPGSGNTIYF. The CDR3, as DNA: TGCAGTGCCACGACCCCGGGCTCTGGAAACACCATATATTTT.

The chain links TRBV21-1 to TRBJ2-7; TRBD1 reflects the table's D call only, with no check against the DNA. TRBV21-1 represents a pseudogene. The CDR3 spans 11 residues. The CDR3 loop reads CASSSPGRAKF. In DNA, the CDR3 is TGTGCCAGCAGCTCACCCGGGAGAGCGAAATTC.